The clone carrying this T cell receptor (beta chain) was observed a handful of times. Its cognate antigen is unknown. This specimen belongs to a study of cytomegalovirus exposure and HLA in healthy donors. General study points: Most TCR sequences were uncommon, yet certain public TCRs appeared in many donors. Diagnosis of cytomegalovirus status made by the classifier reportedly showed high specificity and sensitivity.

Donors showed nominal health when sampled, although they likely had unrecorded immune exposures. Germline lookup yields CDR1 SGHRS and CDR2 YFSETQ. The length of the CDR3 is 15 residues. V lost 2 bases, J lost 4 bases, and 15 bases lay in between. PCR employed 60 Vbeta and 13 Jbeta primers. TCRdb's copy holds only in-frame clones and misses some; the assay was immunoSEQ multiplex PCR. Counted here are 95,000 to 150,000 clones, approximately 10% occurring once; the ten biggest clones make up approximately 4.5%. The chain employs TRBV5-1 and TRBJ1-1; maybe TRBD1 (5 bases). The clonotype comes from a woman younger than 30 in good health and CMV-seropositive. Sequencing input: PBMCs. CDR3 in amino acids: CASSLVQGLGTEAFF. CDR3 in DNA: TGCGCCAGCAGCTTAGTTCAGGGTCTGGGCACTGAAGCTTTCTTT.